This T cell receptor (beta chain) emerged from a study of shared clonotypes between healthy human individuals. General study findings and limits: Rarefaction revealed incomplete sorted-subset sequencing despite large depth. The study generally estimated greater richness for naive than memory subsets.

This clone was found once. Its antigen is unidentified. Method: immunoSEQ multiplex PCR; TCRdb's copy keeps in-frame clones and lacks some. The profile shows around 690,000 clones, 90% of them singletons. CD8 memory merged CD45RO+ with CCR7-negative CD45RA+ TemRA cells. Germline CDR1 reads MNHNS; CDR2 reads SASEGT. V shed 7 bases, J shed 5 bases, and the junction held 7 bases outside the gene matches. This CDR3 has 15 residues. Material for sequencing was memory CD8+ T cells from PBMCs. Stated subset: CD45RO+ cells pooled with CCR7-negative TemRA cells. The receptor's source is a man younger than 35 in good health. Some clones in this sample may be carry-over from other donors' samples. This sequence joins TRBV6-1 and TRBJ2-1; 11 bases are a match to TRBD2. The CDR3 sequence is CASKARLAGNNEQFF. CDR3 in DNA: TGTGCCAGCAAGGCGAGACTAGCGGGAAACAATGAGCAGTTCTTC.